The text below deals with one TCR beta chain. What it binds is unknown. Sequencing of DNA taken from cultured CD4+ T cells relied on the Oncomine TCR Beta short-read assay. TCRdb called the PCR reads again in MiXCR, with one record for every CDR3 protein. The table records about 20,000 distinct CDR3 sequences, approximately 57% of them present only once. The entry originates in a study of vaccination and CD4 T cells after COVID-19. Germline V lookup: CDR1 MNHNS, CDR2 SASEGT. V lost 6 bases to trimming and J lost 1 base, with 12 bases between them. The CDR3 has 14 amino acids. The sample's treatment: approximately 10-day PBMC culture with coronavirus spike peptide pools or control peptides (ViraFEST assay).

The TCR sequence derives from a human donor who had recovered from COVID-19. The specimen was CD4+ T cells from blood, cultured in vitro, collected before SARS-CoV-2 vaccination. The chain joins TRBV6-1 to TRBJ1-1, with D maybe TRBD1 (6 bases). The CDR3 DNA is TGTGCCAGCAGCGCAGACAGGCGGAACACTGAAGCTTTCTTT. This sequence encodes CASSADRRNTEAFF.